This is a list of T cell receptor beta chains from one sample in a study of shared T cell receptors in the human thymus. Profiled with immunoSEQ multiplex PCR; TCRdb holds only in-frame clones, not every one. The table records roughly 550,000 clones, 75% to 85% of them present only once. These same records also appear under a second study, on human thymus T cells.

Sequencing used thymocytes. These receptors came from a boy younger than two with a congenital heart defect. Each CDR3 is given with its conserved first and last residue. A D gene is named only where the DNA matches it firmly. Size values are once, few and many counts, or a class for expanded clones, and some rows have none.

TRBJ2-2	.	.	TRBV5-4	CASSFRRGRGTGELFF	TGTGCCAGCAGCTTTCGGAGGGGAAGAGGCACCGGGGAGCTGTTTTTT
TRBJ2-7	TRBD2	.	TRBV27	CASSSTPEEASGGPWGVVEQYF	TGTGCCAGCAGTTCGACCCCCGAGGAGGCATCGGGAGGGCCCTGGGGTGTCGTCGAGCAGTACTTC
TRBJ2-7	.	.	TRBV11-3	CASSSTGLLYYEQYF	TGTGCCAGCAGCTCAACTGGACTACTATACTACGAGCAGTACTTC
TRBJ1-2	.	once	TRBV19	CASTVGHVLNYGYTF	TGTGCCAGTACCGTAGGACACGTCCTCAACTATGGCTACACCTTC
TRBJ1-1	.	once	TRBV5-1	CASSLSREWTEAFF	TGCGCCAGCAGCTTGAGTCGGGAGTGGACTGAAGCTTTCTTT
TRBJ2-6	.	.	TRBV2	CASLLARGSGANVLTF	TGTGCCAGTCTACTGGCTCGGGGCTCTGGGGCCAACGTCCTGACTTTC
TRBJ2-1	.	few	TRBV6-5	CASSYSTSTSHNEQFF	TGTGCCAGCAGTTACTCGACTTCTACGTCCCACAATGAGCAGTTCTTC
TRBJ1-1	TRBD1	few	TRBV19	CASSRRTGRRDTEAFF	TGTGCCAGTAGTAGGAGGACAGGTCGGAGGGACACTGAAGCTTTCTTT
TRBJ1-1	.	.	TRBV13	CASLARAPNPEAFF	TGTGCCAGCTTAGCTCGTGCGCCGAACCCTGAAGCTTTCTTT
TRBJ1-1	TRBD1	.	TRBV7-9	CASSPRTGTNTEAFF	TGTGCCAGCAGCCCCAGGACAGGGACGAACACTGAAGCTTTCTTT
TRBJ2-1	.	.	TRBV27	CASSLVQGGYNEQFF	TGTGCCAGCAGTTTGGTCCAAGGGGGATACAATGAGCAGTTCTTC
TRBJ2-7	TRBD2	.	TRBV4-3	CASSRDWVAGGPHEQYF	TGCGCCAGCAGCCGGGATTGGGTAGCGGGAGGGCCTCACGAGCAGTACTTC
TRBJ2-7	TRBD2	.	TRBV19	CASSIGLAGGPASEQYF	TGTGCCAGTAGTATTGGACTAGCGGGAGGGCCGGCGAGCGAGCAGTACTTC
TRBJ2-1	TRBD2	.	TRBV7-6	CASSRTSGSGVYNEQFF	TGTGCCAGCAGTCGGACTAGCGGGAGCGGGGTGTACAATGAGCAGTTCTTC
TRBJ2-5	TRBD2	.	TRBV11-2	CASSSFIAGVETQYF	TGTGCCAGCAGCTCATTCATAGCGGGAGTTGAGACCCAGTACTTC
TRBJ2-5	.	.	TRBV7-2	CASSLAKSGPRETQYF	TGTGCCAGCAGCTTAGCGAAGAGCGGGCCGCGGGAGACCCAGTACTTC
TRBJ2-7	.	.	TRBV27	CASTLYEQYF	TGTGCCAGCACCCTTTACGAGCAGTACTTC
TRBJ2-1	TRBD1	.	TRBV7-2	CASSDGTGRDNEQFF	TGTGCCAGCAGCGACGGGACAGGGAGAGACAATGAGCAGTTCTTC
TRBJ2-3	TRBD1	.	TRBV27	CATSRQGEDTDTQYF	TGTGCCACCAGTAGACAGGGGGAGGACACAGATACGCAGTATTTT
TRBJ2-5	TRBD2	.	TRBV5-4	CASSGGLAGGETQYF	TGTGCCAGCAGCGGGGGACTAGCGGGAGGAGAGACCCAGTACTTC
TRBJ2-1	TRBD2	.	TRBV27	CASSPAPLGLAGPRDNEQFF	TGTGCCAGCAGTCCCGCCCCCCTGGGACTAGCGGGACCAAGGGACAATGAGCAGTTCTTC
TRBJ1-2	TRBD1	.	TRBV2	CASSVGQGKGYTF	TGTGCCAGCAGTGTGGGACAGGGAAAGGGCTACACCTTC
TRBJ1-3	.	.	TRBV27	CASRSPGLEGGNTIYF	TGTGCCAGCAGATCCCCGGGCCTAGAGGGAGGAAACACCATATATTTT
TRBJ2-3	TRBD1	.	TRBV5-1	CASSLTGAGDTQYF	TGCGCCAGCAGCTTGACAGGGGCTGGAGATACGCAGTATTTT
TRBJ2-5	.	.	TRBV19	CASSIDLANGETQYF	TGTGCCAGTAGTATAGATTTAGCGAATGGAGAGACCCAGTACTTC
TRBJ2-7	TRBD2	.	TRBV27	CASSAQRVAGVSEQYF	TGTGCCAGCAGCGCCCAGAGGGTAGCGGGAGTCTCCGAGCAGTACTTC
TRBJ2-7	TRBD2	once	TRBV4-1	CASSQRTTSGTRGTSYEQYF	TGCGCCAGCAGCCAAAGGACCACTAGCGGGACTAGGGGGACCTCCTACGAGCAGTACTTC
TRBJ2-1	.	.	TRBV15	CATSREAPNEQFF	TGTGCCACCAGCAGAGAAGCCCCCAATGAGCAGTTCTTC
TRBJ1-4	TRBD1	.	TRBV15	CATSSSGQGGLATNEKLFF	TGTGCCACCAGCAGCTCGGGACAGGGTGGTCTGGCAACTAATGAAAAACTGTTTTTT
TRBJ1-2	TRBD1	.	TRBV2	CASSERGKGANGYAF	TGTGCCAGCAGTGAAAGGGGGAAGGGGGCGAATGGCTACGCCTTC
TRBJ1-1	TRBD1	.	TRBV5-1	CASSPPPTGGMNTEAFF	TGCGCCAGCAGCCCACCCCCCACAGGGGGGATGAACACTGAAGCTTTCTTT
TRBJ2-7	.	once	TRBV29-1	CSVEAAGQQTYEQYF	TGCAGCGTTGAAGCCGCGGGACAGCAAACCTACGAGCAGTACTTC
TRBJ2-7	.	.	TRBV5-6	CASSSGPRGKNEQYF	TGTGCCAGCAGCTCCGGACCCCGGGGGAAGAACGAGCAGTACTTC
TRBJ1-4	.	once	TRBV18	CASSPSLGSLKEKLFF	TGTGCCAGCTCACCGTCCCTAGGATCTCTCAAGGAAAAACTGTTTTTT
TRBJ1-1	.	.	TRBV6-5	CASSYKQPGNTEAFF	TGTGCCAGCAGTTACAAACAGCCCGGGAACACTGAAGCTTTCTTT
TRBJ2-7	.	.	TRBV11-3	CASSLAGASYEQYF	TGTGCCAGCAGCTTAGCGGGAGCCTCCTACGAGCAGTACTTC
TRBJ2-5	TRBD2	.	TRBV27	CASSRTSGRVEETQYF	TGTGCCAGCAGTCGGACTAGCGGGAGGGTGGAAGAGACCCAGTACTTC
TRBJ1-1	TRBD1	.	TRBV9	CASSGQTGGNTEAFF	TGTGCCAGCAGCGGCCAGACAGGGGGAAACACTGAAGCTTTCTTT
TRBJ2-1	TRBD1	.	TRBV28	CASSPPGQWLGYNEQFF	TGTGCCAGCAGTCCCCCGGGACAGTGGCTCGGGTACAATGAGCAGTTCTTC
TRBJ2-3	TRBD1	.	TRBV27	CASSSWTGSTDTQYF	TGTGCCAGCAGTTCATGGACAGGGAGCACAGATACGCAGTATTTT
TRBJ2-2	TRBD2	.	TRBV4-3	CASSPLLAVNTGELFF	TGCGCCAGCAGCCCCCTCCTAGCGGTGAACACCGGGGAGCTGTTTTTT
TRBJ2-7	TRBD1	.	TRBV6-6	CASSQKGASSYEQYF	TGTGCCAGCAGCCAAAAGGGGGCGAGCTCCTACGAGCAGTACTTC
TRBJ2-7	TRBD1	.	TRBV27	CASGRGRDRGRLAGVLREQYF	TGTGCCAGCGGCAGGGGCCGGGACAGGGGGCGCCTAGCGGGAGTCTTGCGGGAGCAGTACTTC
TRBJ2-7	.	.	TRBV2	CASSEEVTGSSYEQYF	TGTGCCAGCAGTGAGGAGGTGACGGGTAGCTCCTACGAGCAGTACTTC
TRBJ1-1	.	.	TRBV7-2	CASSLVPGENTEAFF	TGTGCCAGCAGCTTAGTACCAGGGGAGAACACTGAAGCTTTCTTT
TRBJ2-7	TRBD2	few	TRBV27	CASSSETSGRSTYEQYF	TGTGCCAGCAGTTCCGAGACTAGCGGGAGGTCCACCTACGAGCAGTACTTC
TRBJ2-3	TRBD2	.	TRBV30	CAWKSPSGSPSRTDTQYF	TGTGCCTGGAAGTCCCCTAGCGGGAGCCCCTCCCGTACAGATACGCAGTATTTT
TRBJ2-7	TRBD1	.	TRBV10-1	CASQTGTGDDYEQYF	TGCGCCAGCCAGACCGGGACAGGGGACGACTACGAGCAGTACTTC